One TCR beta chain is described in this entry. Its antigen is not known. The junction departs from germline at one end; a sequencing error may be responsible. The data stem from a study of cytomegalovirus exposure and HLA in healthy donors. 60 Vbeta and 13 Jbeta primers were used in PCR. Measured with immunoSEQ multiplex PCR; TCRdb has only the in-frame clones, and not every one. The top ten hold about 3% of the sample, which has 100,000 to 150,000 clones, under 20% seen once. The CDR3 length is 14 residues. Germline-derived CDR1 and CDR2 are LGHNA and YNFKEQ. Study observations and caveats: On later analysis, the bulk of CMV-associated TCR beta chains appeared to be HLA-restricted.

This sequence was found in a female donor in good health and CMV-seropositive. J is TRBJ1-4 and V is TRBV4-2; unclear D gene. The sample consisted of PBMCs. CDR3 amino acids: CVSRRFDAGSGLFF. For the CDR3, the DNA is TGTGTCAGCAGACGATTCGATGCGGGATCGGGGCTGTTTTTT.